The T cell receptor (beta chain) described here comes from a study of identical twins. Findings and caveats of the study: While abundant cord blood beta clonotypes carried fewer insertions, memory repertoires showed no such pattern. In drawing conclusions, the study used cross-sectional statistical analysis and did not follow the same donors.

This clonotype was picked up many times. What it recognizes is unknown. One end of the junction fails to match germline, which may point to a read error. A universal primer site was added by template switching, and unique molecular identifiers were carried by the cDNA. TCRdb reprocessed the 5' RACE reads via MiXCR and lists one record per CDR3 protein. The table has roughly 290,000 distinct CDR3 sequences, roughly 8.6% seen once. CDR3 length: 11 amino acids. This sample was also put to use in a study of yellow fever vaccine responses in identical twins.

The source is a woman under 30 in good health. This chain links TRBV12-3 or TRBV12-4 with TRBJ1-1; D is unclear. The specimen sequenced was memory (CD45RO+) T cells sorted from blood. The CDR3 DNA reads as TGTGCCAGCAGTTTTGGGCAGGCGGTTAGTTTT. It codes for CASSFGQAVSF.